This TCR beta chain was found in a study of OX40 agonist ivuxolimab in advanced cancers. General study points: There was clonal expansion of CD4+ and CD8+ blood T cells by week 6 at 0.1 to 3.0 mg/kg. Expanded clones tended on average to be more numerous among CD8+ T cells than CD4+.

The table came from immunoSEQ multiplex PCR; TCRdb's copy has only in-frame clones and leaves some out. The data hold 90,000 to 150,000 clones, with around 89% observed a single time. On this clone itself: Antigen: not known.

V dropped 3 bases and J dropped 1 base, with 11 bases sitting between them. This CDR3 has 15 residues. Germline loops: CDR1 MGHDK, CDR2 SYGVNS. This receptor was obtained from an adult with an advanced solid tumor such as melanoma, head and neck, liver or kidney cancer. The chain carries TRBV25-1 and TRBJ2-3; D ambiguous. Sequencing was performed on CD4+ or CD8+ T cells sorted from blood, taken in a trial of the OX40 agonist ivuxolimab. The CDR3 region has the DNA TGTGCCAGCAGTGATGTGGGTAAGGGCACAGATACGCAGTATTTT. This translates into CASSDVGKGTDTQYF.